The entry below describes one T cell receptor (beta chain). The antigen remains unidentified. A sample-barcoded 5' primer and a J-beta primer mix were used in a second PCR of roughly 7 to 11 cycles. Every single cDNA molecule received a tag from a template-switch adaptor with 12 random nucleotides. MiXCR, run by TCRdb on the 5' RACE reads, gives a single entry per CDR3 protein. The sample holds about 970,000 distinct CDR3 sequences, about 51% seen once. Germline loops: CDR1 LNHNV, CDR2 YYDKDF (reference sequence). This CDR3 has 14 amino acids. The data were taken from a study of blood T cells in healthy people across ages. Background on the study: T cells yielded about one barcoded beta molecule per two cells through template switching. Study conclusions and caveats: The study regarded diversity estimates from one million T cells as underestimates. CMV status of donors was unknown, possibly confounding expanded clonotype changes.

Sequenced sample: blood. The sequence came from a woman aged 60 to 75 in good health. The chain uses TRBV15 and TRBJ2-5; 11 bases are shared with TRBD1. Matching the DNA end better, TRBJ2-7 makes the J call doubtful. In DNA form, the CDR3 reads TGTGCCACCAGCGGAGGGACAGGGGGGGACGAGCAGTACTTC. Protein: CATSGGTGGDEQYF.